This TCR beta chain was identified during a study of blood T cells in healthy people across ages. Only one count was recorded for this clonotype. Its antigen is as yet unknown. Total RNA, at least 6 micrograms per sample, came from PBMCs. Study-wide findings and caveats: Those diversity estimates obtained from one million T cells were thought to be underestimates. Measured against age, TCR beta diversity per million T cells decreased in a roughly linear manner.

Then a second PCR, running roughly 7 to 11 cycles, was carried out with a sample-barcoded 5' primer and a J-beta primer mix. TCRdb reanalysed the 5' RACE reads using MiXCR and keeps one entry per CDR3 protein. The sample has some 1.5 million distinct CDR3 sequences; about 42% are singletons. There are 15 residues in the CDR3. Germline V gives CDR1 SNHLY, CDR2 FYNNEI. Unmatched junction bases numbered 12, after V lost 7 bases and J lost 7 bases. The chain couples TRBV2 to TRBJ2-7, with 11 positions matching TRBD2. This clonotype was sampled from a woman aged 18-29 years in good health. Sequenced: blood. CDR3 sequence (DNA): TGTGCCAGCACAACGGGACTAGCGGTTTACAATGAGCAGTACTTC. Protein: CASTTGLAVYNEQYF. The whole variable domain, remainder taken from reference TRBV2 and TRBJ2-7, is EPEVTQTPSHQVTQMGQEVILRCVPISNHLYFYWYRQILGQKVEFLVSFYNNEISEKSEIFDDQFSVERPDGSNFTLKIRSTKLEDSAMYFCASTTGLAVYNEQYFGPGTRLTVT.